This record looks at one T cell receptor (beta chain) sequence and its context. V was clipped by 1 base and J by 6 bases, with 12 bases between them. The V gene's germline CDR1 is SEHNR and CDR2 FQNEAQ (reference sequence). The CDR3 length is 15 residues. During active infection, Seattle patients enrolled and were then monitored through disease. This specimen comes from a study of blood T cell repertoires in COVID-19. On the study more broadly: COVID-19 samples from acute and convalescent phases originated in the United States, Italy and Spain.

Assay: immunoSEQ multiplex PCR; the TCRdb copy retains only in-frame clones and omits some. This sample yields about 140,000 clones, of which around 84% are seen a single time; less than 9% belongs to the top ten. The sample consisted of peripheral blood. The TCR sequence derives from a man aged 30-40 years with COVID-19, enrolled during active disease. The chain couples TRBV7-9 to TRBJ2-2; D remains unclear. The CDR3 DNA is TGTGCCAGCAGCTTAGTCGGCGGAGTTGCCGGGGAGCTGTTTTTT. This gives the protein CASSLVGGVAGELFF. The variable domain in full, with the rest retrieved from reference TRBV7-9 and TRBJ2-2, is DTGVSQNPRHKITKRGQNVTFRCDPISEHNRLYWYRQTLGQGPEFLTYFQNEAQLEKSRLLSDRFSAERPKGSFSTLEIQRTEQGDSAMYLCASSLVGGVAGELFFGEGSRLTVL.